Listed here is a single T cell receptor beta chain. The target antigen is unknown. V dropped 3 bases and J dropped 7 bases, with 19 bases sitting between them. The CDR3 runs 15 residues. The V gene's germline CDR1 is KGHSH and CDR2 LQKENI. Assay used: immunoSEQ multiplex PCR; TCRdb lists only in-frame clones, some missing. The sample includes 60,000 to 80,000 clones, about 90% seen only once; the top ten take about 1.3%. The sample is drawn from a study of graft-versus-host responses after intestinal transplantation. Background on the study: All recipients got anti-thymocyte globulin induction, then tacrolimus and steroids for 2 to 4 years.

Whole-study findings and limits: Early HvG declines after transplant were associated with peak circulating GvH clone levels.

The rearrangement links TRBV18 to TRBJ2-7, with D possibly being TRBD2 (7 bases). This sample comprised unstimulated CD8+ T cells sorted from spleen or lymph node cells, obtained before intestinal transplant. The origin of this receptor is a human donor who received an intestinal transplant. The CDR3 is CASSPAPGGGVEQYF. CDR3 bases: TGTGCCAGCTCACCGGCCCCGGGGGGCGGGGTGGAGCAGTACTTC.